A single sample is the source of the 20 T cell receptor beta chains below, sequenced in a study of tumor and adjacent non-tumor tissue in lung cancer. RNA was extracted from bulk tissue without any cell sorting. The normal lung tissue was taken more than 3 cm from the tumor edge. TCRbeta libraries were built with three rounds of nested PCR, modified from ARM-PCR. TCRdb re-analysed the multiplex PCR reads in MiXCR, keeping a single row per CDR3 protein. The sample has 35,000 to 55,000 distinct CDR3 sequences; roughly 62% are singletons. Sample: distant non-tumor lung tissue. These receptors originate from a woman between 40 and 50 years old with non-small cell lung cancer.

On this clonotype itself: An end of the junction differs from the germline gene, which may be a read error. The rearrangement links TRBV30 to TRBJ1-1, with 7 bases aligning to TRBD1. Germline assignment: CDR1 GTSNPN and CDR2 SVGIG (reference sequence). This CDR3 spans 12 amino acids. The DNA for the CDR3 is TGTGTCTGGAGTGGAGGGACAGATGAAGCTTTCTTT. Amino acids: CVWSGGTDEAFF.

Note on this clonotype: A read error may account for a junction end that differs from germline. The chain is built from TRBV6-5 and TRBJ2-7, with D tentatively TRBD1 (6 bases). The CDR3 runs to 14 residues. The germline V gene encodes CDR1 MNHEY and CDR2 SVGAGI. CDR3 nucleotides: TGTACCAGCAGTTTAGGGCGAGGGGGCTACGAGCAGTACTTC. It translates to CTSSLGRGGYEQYF.

On this clonotype itself: As the CDR3 is not closed by the conserved phenylalanine or tryptophan, this likely results from a read error. This chain connects TRBV6-6 to TRBJ2-7; 8 positions agree with TRBD2. Looked up from germline, CDR1 is MNHNY and CDR2 is SVGAGI (reference sequence). The trim removed 6 bases at V and 5 bases at J, leaving 15 bases unmatched. The CDR3 loop spans 16 amino acids. The CDR3 DNA reads as TGTGCCAGCAGAGATTGGCCAGCGGGGGAGAAGAACGAGCAGTACCTC. This sequence encodes CASRDWPAGEKNEQYL.

This clonotype was observed a few times. One base away lies a much larger clone, so this may be a sequencing read error. The chain joins TRBV6-1 to TRBJ1-3; D remains unclear. The CDR3 covers 14 residues. The V gene lost 7 bases and the J gene lost 2 bases, with 12 bases spanning the gap. In germline, CDR1 is MNHNS, CDR2 SASEGT. This CDR3 is CASTPPATGNTIYF. CDR3 coding DNA: TGTGCCAGCACCCCCCCGGCAACTGGAAACACCATATATTTT.

Worth noting for this clonotype: A junction end diverges from the germline sequence, so it may reflect a read error. CDR3 coding DNA: TGTGCCATCAGCTCAAGCATGTACGAGCAGTACTTC. Protein: CAISSSMYEQYF. V is TRBV11-2 and J is TRBJ2-7; D not certain. CDR1 and CDR2 (germline): SGHAT, FQNNGV. The length of the CDR3 is 12 residues.

The V call is TRBV7-6, the J call TRBJ2-1; D is uncertain. The CDR3 is 11 residues long. Germline CDR1 and CDR2: SGHVS and FNYEAQ. V dropped 2 bases and J dropped 7 bases, with 3 bases sitting between them. This CDR3 reads CASSLSNEQFF. Written as DNA, the CDR3 is TGTGCCAGCAGCTTATCTAATGAGCAGTTCTTC.

A note on this clonotype: A much larger clone sits a single nucleotide away, making a read error possible. V gene TRBV5-6 combines with J gene TRBJ1-1; 10 positions agree with TRBD1. The CDR3 totals 14 residues. The germline V gene has CDR1 SGHDT and CDR2 YYEEEE. J lost 6 bases, V lost 7 bases, and 9 bases had no gene match. CDR3 protein: CASCLGTGDPEAFF. The CDR3 nucleotides are TGTGCCAGCTGCCTCGGGACAGGGGACCCTGAAGCTTTCTTT.

This clonotype was seen once. An end of the junction does not agree with germline; a read error may underlie this. The chain carries TRBV6-1 and TRBJ1-5; a weak D match, TRBD1 (6 bases). Germline CDR1 and CDR2: MNHNS and SASEGT. CDR3 length equals 14 residues. The CDR3 sequence: CASLTALGPGAHHF. In nucleotides, the CDR3 is TGTGCCAGCTTGACGGCCCTGGGACCAGGGGCCCATCATTTT.

On this clonotype itself: This clone may be a read error of a much larger clone one base away. The rearrangement uses TRBV6-5 and TRBJ2-2; possible D gene TRBD2, 5 bases. The CDR3 runs to 15 residues. In germline, CDR1 is MNHEY, CDR2 SVGAGI. CDR3 loop: CASTSKTTLTGEPFF. The CDR3 coding sequence is TGTGCCAGCACTTCAAAGACAACCCTGACCGGGGAGCCGTTTTTT.

Notes on this clonotype: An end of the junction differs from the germline gene, which may be a read error. V and J are TRBV11-3 and TRBJ2-3; possible D gene TRBD2, 7 bases. The CDR3 loop spans 16 amino acids. The germline V gene has CDR1 SGHNT and CDR2 YENEEA. In nucleotides, the CDR3 is TGTGCCAACAGCCTTCGAAGGGGGGGAAGGATAGATACGCAGTATTTT. Protein: CANSLRRGGRIDTQYF. Full variable domain (missing parts from reference TRBV11-3 and TRBJ2-3): EAGVVQSPRYKIIEKKQPVAFWCNPISGHNTLYWYLQNLGQGPELLIRYENEEAVDDSQLPKDRFSAERLKGVDSTLKIQPAELGDSAVYLCANSLRRGGRIDTQYFGPGTRLTVL.

Remarks on this clonotype: The junction departs from germline at one end; a sequencing error may be responsible. As DNA, the CDR3 is TGTGCCAGCGGCTTAGTCGGGCGGAGGGCCCAAGAAACCCAGTACTTC. This translates into CASGLVGRRAQETQYF. The chain combines TRBV11-2 with TRBJ2-5; D is perhaps TRBD2 (6 bases). The germline gives CDR1 SGHAT, CDR2 FQNNGV. The length of the CDR3 is 16 residues.

The table lists this clonotype with a count of one. A much larger clone differs by one base, so this may be a read error. CDR3 amino acids: CSSDRGDSYEQYF. CDR3 nucleotide sequence: TGCAGTTCTGACCGAGGTGACTCCTACGAGCAGTACTTC. V gene TRBV20-1 combines with J gene TRBJ2-7; D not certain. Per germline, CDR1 DFQATT and CDR2 SNEGSKA (reference sequence). This CDR3 contains 13 residues. Trimming pared 8 bases from V and 0 bases from J, leaving 14 bases between.

About this clonotype: At one of its ends the junction is not consistent with the germline gene, which may arise from a read error. V gene TRBV20-1 combines with J gene TRBJ2-3, with 8 bases aligning to TRBD1. The germline V gene has CDR1 DFQATT and CDR2 SNEGSKA (reference sequence). The CDR3 is 12 residues long. The CDR3 is CSASEGTGTQYF. The CDR3 DNA is TGCAGTGCCTCGGAAGGGACAGGTACGCAGTATTTT.

The chain uses TRBV7-9 and TRBJ1-4, with D unclear. Germline CDR1 reads SEHNR; CDR2 reads FQNEAQ (reference sequence). The CDR3 consists of 15 residues. Trimming removed 0 bases at V and 0 bases at J, with 5 bases between. The CDR3 protein is CASSLARPTNEKLFF. The CDR3 nucleotides are TGTGCCAGCAGCTTAGCGAGACCAACTAATGAAAAACTGTTTTTT.

CDR3 in DNA: TGCAGTGTCAGGGATTTGGGCTACACCTTC. The encoded protein is CSVRDLGYTF. The chain joins TRBV29-1 to TRBJ1-2; tentative D call: TRBD1 (5 bases). The germline V gene has CDR1 SQVTM and CDR2 ANQGSEA. This CDR3 spans 10 amino acids.

This clonotype was seen a single time. The V gene is TRBV7-8, the J gene TRBJ2-1, with D possibly being TRBD1 or TRBD2 (5 bases each). The CDR3 has 13 residues. Germline V gives CDR1 SGHVS, CDR2 FQNEAQ. Trimming stripped 8 bases from V and 9 bases from J, with 17 bases between. The CDR3 spells CASRSLGTREQFF. In DNA, the CDR3 is TGTGCCAGCCGCTCGCTGGGGACGCGTGAGCAGTTCTTC.

In its sample, this clonotype was seen once. Germline and junction disagree at one end, which may indicate a read error. The V and J genes are TRBV10-3 and TRBJ2-3; D remains ambiguous. The CDR3 is made up of 15 amino acids. Germline lookup yields CDR1 ENHRY and CDR2 SYGVKD. CDR3 amino acids: CATSERHGVGDTRYF. The CDR3 DNA reads as TGTGCCACCAGTGAAAGACATGGAGTAGGAGATACACGGTATTTT.

About this clonotype itself: The junction does not match germline at one end; this may be a read error. The V call is TRBV7-8, the J call TRBJ1-3, with 7 bases fitting TRBD1. Germline V gives CDR1 SGHVS, CDR2 FQNEAQ. The CDR3 contains 14 residues. The CDR3 DNA sequence: TGTACCAGCAGCTCAGGGGGTGCCAGAAACACCATATATTTT. It codes for CTSSSGGARNTIYF.

The rearrangement joins TRBV30 to TRBJ2-1; 11 bases map to TRBD2. Germline CDR1 GTSNPN, CDR2 SVGIG (reference sequence). With 4 bases clipped from V and 4 bases from J, the junction kept 6 bases outside the gene matches. The length of the CDR3 is 15 residues. DNA for the CDR3: TGTGCCTGGATCAAGGGACTAGCGGAGTACAATGAGCAGTTCTTC. Protein sequence: CAWIKGLAEYNEQFF.

This sequence joins TRBV11-2 and TRBJ2-5; D is unresolved. The CDR3 length is 16 residues. The ends were cut back, 1 base at V and 13 bases at J, with 25 bases in the middle. CDR1 is SGHAT and CDR2 is FQNNGV in the germline V gene. The CDR3 region has the DNA TGTGCCAGCAGCTTAGTTGGGCGGAGAGCCCAAGAGATCCGGTACTTC. Amino acids: CASSLVGRRAQEIRYF. The whole variable domain, remainder taken from reference TRBV11-2 and TRBJ2-5, is EAGVAQSPRYKIIEKRQSVAFWCNPISGHATLYWYQQILGQGPKLLIQFQNNGVVDDSQLPKDRFSAERLKGVDSTLKIQPAKLEDSAVYLCASSLVGRRAQEIRYFGPGTRLLVL.